These 21 T cell receptor beta chains were all obtained from the same sample, sequenced in a study of PD-1 blockade in classical Hodgkin lymphoma. Profiling relied on immunoSEQ multiplex PCR, and the TCRdb table lists in-frame clones only, not all of them. The profile shows approximately 98,000 clones, around 89% of them singletons. The patients all showed relapse after autologous stem cell transplantation, while their brentuximab vedotin exposure varied. Material: peripheral blood mononuclear cells (PBMCs), obtained before the second cycle of nivolumab. The receptors here all came from a human donor with classical Hodgkin lymphoma.

The V call is TRBV4-3, the J call TRBJ1-3, with 8 bases identical to TRBD1. The junction had 7 bases not matched to a gene; V was cut back by 4 bases and J by 2 bases. CDR1 is LGHNA, CDR2 YSLEER, per germline. The CDR3 is 16 residues long. CDR3 region: CASSLQDREPGNTIYF. The CDR3 nucleotides are TGCGCCAGCAGCCTACAGGACAGGGAACCTGGAAACACCATATATTTT.

This chain uses TRBV28 with TRBJ2-7; TRBD1 agrees at 11 bases. Germline V gene sequence: CDR1 MDHEN, CDR2 SYDVKM. Trimming cost V 4 bases and J 6 bases; bases outside gene matches: 5. The CDR3 covers 14 residues. The CDR3 DNA follows: TGTGCCAGCAGTTCCGGACAGGGGGCACTCGAGCAGTACTTC. Amino acid sequence: CASSSGQGALEQYF.

The rearrangement links TRBV2 to TRBJ2-6, with 10 bases lining up with TRBD1. With V trimmed by 9 bases and J by 4 bases, 9 bases remained unmatched. The germline CDR1 and CDR2 sequences are SNHLY and FYNNEI. CDR3 length: 16 residues. The CDR3 DNA is TGTGCCAGGCGGGGGACAGGGGTAGCAGGGGCCAACGTCCTGACTTTC. Translated, it gives CARRGTGVAGANVLTF.

The rearrangement links TRBV20-1 to TRBJ1-3; D gene uncertain. The CDR3 sequence is 11 residues long. V was trimmed by 3 bases and J by 6 bases, leaving 6 bases between them. The V gene's germline CDR1 is DFQATT and CDR2 SNEGSKA (reference sequence). Here the CDR3 reads CSASIPNTIYF. The DNA for the CDR3 is TGCAGTGCTAGCATCCCAAACACCATATATTTT.

The V and J genes are TRBV5-1 and TRBJ1-2; D is possibly TRBD1 (6 bases). Trimming took off 0 bases at V and 6 bases at J, with 18 bases between the two ends. This CDR3 region has 16 residues. The germline gives CDR1 SGHRS, CDR2 YFSETQ. The CDR3 region is CASSLVVTLGGDGYTF. CDR3 DNA: TGCGCCAGCAGCTTGGTTGTTACTTTAGGGGGAGATGGCTACACCTTC.

This chain connects TRBV6-1 to TRBJ1-2, with D unresolved. This CDR3 has 14 amino acids. V was clipped by 2 bases and J by 8 bases, with 15 bases between them. The germline CDR1 and CDR2 sequences are MNHNS and SASEGT. The chain's CDR3 is CASSEPTGLWGYTF. The CDR3 DNA reads as TGTGCCAGCAGTGAACCGACTGGACTTTGGGGCTACACCTTC.

With regard to this clone: The junction does not match germline at one end; this may be a read error. The chain combines TRBV30 with TRBJ1-4; D possibly corresponds to TRBD1 (6 bases). This CDR3 comprises 14 residues. Germline CDR1 and CDR2: GTSNPN and SVGIG (reference sequence). Here the CDR3 DNA reads TGTGCCTGGAGACAGGGACCAACGAATGAAAAACTGTTTTTT. Encoded protein: CAWRQGPTNEKLFF.

The chain combines TRBV19 with TRBJ1-2; D is undetermined. This CDR3 has 14 residues. Trimming pared 5 bases from V and 1 base from J, leaving 11 bases between. Germline CDR1 and CDR2: LNHDA and SQIVND (reference sequence). This CDR3 is CASSSPGLNYGYTF. CDR3 DNA: TGTGCCAGTAGTTCCCCTGGGCTTAACTATGGCTACACCTTC.

V gene TRBV18 combines with J gene TRBJ2-2, with a weak D call TRBD1 (6 bases). CDR1 and CDR2 (germline): KGHSH, LQKENI. This CDR3 is built from 14 residues. V was pared by 4 bases and J by 2 bases, with 8 bases between. The CDR3 is CASSRTDNTGELFF. In DNA, the CDR3 is TGTGCCAGCTCACGGACAGACAACACCGGGGAGCTGTTTTTT.

The V gene is TRBV12-5, the J gene TRBJ1-1, with 9 bases lining up with TRBD1. V shed 1 base, J shed 3 bases, and the junction held 3 bases outside the gene matches. This CDR3 contains 15 residues. Germline CDR1 reads LGHNT; CDR2 reads FRNRAP. This chain's CDR3 is CASGLGDRAYTEAFF. In DNA, the CDR3 is TGTGCTAGTGGTTTGGGGGACAGGGCCTACACTGAAGCTTTCTTT.

This chain connects TRBV7-9 to TRBJ2-6, with 9 bases matching TRBD1. The J segment lost 1 base and the V segment lost 5 bases, leaving 6 bases of the junction unmatched. The length of the CDR3 is 17 residues. Germline assignment: CDR1 SEHNR and CDR2 FQNEAQ (reference sequence). CDR3 nucleotide sequence: TGTGCCAGCAGCCCAGGGGACAGGGTTTCTGGGGCCAACGTCCTGACTTTC. Amino acid sequence: CASSPGDRVSGANVLTF. Variable domain in full (rest from reference TRBV7-9 and TRBJ2-6): DTGVSQNPRHKITKRGQNVTFRCDPISEHNRLYWYRQTLGQGPEFLTYFQNEAQLEKSRLLSDRFSAERPKGSFSTLEIQRTEQGDSAMYLCASSPGDRVSGANVLTFGAGSRLTVL.

V and J are TRBV18 and TRBJ1-2; maybe TRBD1 (6 bases). Between the trimmed V and J ends, which lost 1 base and 2 bases, there was a span of 8 bases. The CDR3 loop spans 14 amino acids. Germline V gene data show CDR1 as KGHSH and CDR2 as LQKENI. The CDR3 here is CASSPRTENYGYTF. Written as DNA, the CDR3 is TGTGCCAGCTCACCACGGACAGAGAACTATGGCTACACCTTC. Supplemented by reference TRBV18 and TRBJ1-2, the full variable domain reads NAGVMQNPRHLVRRRGQEARLRCSPMKGHSHVYWYRQLPEEGLKFMVYLQKENIIDESGMPKERFSAEFPKEGPSILRIQQVVRGDSAAYFCASSPRTENYGYTFGSGTRLTVV.

The rearrangement links TRBV28 to TRBJ1-1, with 8 bases lining up with TRBD1. Germline assignment: CDR1 MDHEN and CDR2 SYDVKM. The V gene end was trimmed by 6 bases and the J gene end by 5 bases; junction bases not matched to a gene: 8. The CDR3 loop spans 14 amino acids. The CDR3 DNA is TGTGCCAGCAGCAGGGGGCAAAGGGGAACTGAAGCTTTCTTT. It yields the protein CASSRGQRGTEAFF.

This chain connects TRBV6-6 to TRBJ1-2; D is unclear. With 0 bases removed from V and 8 bases from J, the gap between germline ends came to 7 bases. Germline-derived CDR1 and CDR2 are MNHNY and SVGAGI (reference sequence). The CDR3 contains 12 residues. This chain's CDR3 is CASSYSIDGYTF. For the CDR3, the DNA is TGTGCCAGCAGTTACTCTATAGACGGCTACACCTTC.

This clone was observed a handful of times. This chain uses TRBV6-5 with TRBJ1-4; no clear D. Between the trimmed V and J ends, which lost 0 bases and 5 bases, there was a span of 10 bases. Per germline, CDR1 MNHEY and CDR2 SVGAGI. CDR3 length equals 15 residues. CDR3 coding DNA: TGTGCCAGCAGTTACTCATGGGAGAGCAATGAAAAACTGTTTTTT. It is translated as CASSYSWESNEKLFF.

This clone has only one observation. V and J are TRBV4-3 and TRBJ2-1; D unresolved. Germline CDR1 is LGHNA and CDR2 is YSLEER. The CDR3 covers 18 residues. The V end lost 0 bases, the J end lost 0 bases, and 15 bases lay between the germline ends. In DNA, the CDR3 is TGCGCCAGCAGCCAAGATTTTAGAGGCCAAAGCTCCTACAATGAGCAGTTCTTC. It yields the protein CASSQDFRGQSSYNEQFF.

This chain links TRBV4-2 with TRBJ2-5, with D unresolved. This CDR3 has 15 residues. The V and J ends lost 0 bases and 4 bases respectively, with 12 bases between them. The germline V gene has CDR1 LGHNA and CDR2 YNFKEQ. The CDR3 bases are TGTGCCAGCAGCCAAGAACCGACATCAAGAGAGACCCAGTACTTC. Encoded protein: CASSQEPTSRETQYF.

The chain is built from TRBV4-1 and TRBJ1-2, with D hard to call. The CDR3 totals 14 residues. The V end lost 3 bases, the J end lost 1 base, and 9 bases lay between the germline ends. Germline V gene data show CDR1 as MGHRA and CDR2 as YSYEKL. The CDR3 spells CASSHARNNYGYTF. The CDR3 DNA follows: TGCGCCAGCAGCCATGCAAGGAATAACTATGGCTACACCTTC.

This clone was counted a few times. Written as DNA, the CDR3 is TGCAGTGCCGGGCCGACCACTGAAGCTTTCTTT. Its translation is CSAGPTTEAFF. The chain is built from TRBV20-1 and TRBJ1-1, with D hard to call. The V and J ends lost 6 bases and 4 bases respectively, with 9 bases between them. Germline-derived CDR1 and CDR2 are DFQATT and SNEGSKA (reference sequence). CDR3 length: 11 residues.

This chain links TRBV2 with TRBJ1-5; 8 bases agree with TRBD1. CDR1 SNHLY and CDR2 FYNNEI come from the germline V gene. J was trimmed by 7 bases and V by 6 bases; bases with no gene match: 5. This CDR3 spans 13 amino acids. The CDR3 loop is CASRAGGGQPQHF. The CDR3 region has the DNA TGTGCCAGCAGGGCAGGGGGCGGGCAGCCCCAGCATTTT.

This clone was counted between two and nine times. The rearrangement uses TRBV11-2 and TRBJ1-1; D remains unclear. V lost 2 bases and J lost 2, with 3 bases in between. The CDR3 runs 12 residues. Germline CDR1 and CDR2: SGHAT and FQNNGV. CDR3 sequence: CASSLQNTEAFF. The CDR3 nucleotides are TGTGCCAGCAGCTTACAAAACACTGAAGCTTTCTTT.